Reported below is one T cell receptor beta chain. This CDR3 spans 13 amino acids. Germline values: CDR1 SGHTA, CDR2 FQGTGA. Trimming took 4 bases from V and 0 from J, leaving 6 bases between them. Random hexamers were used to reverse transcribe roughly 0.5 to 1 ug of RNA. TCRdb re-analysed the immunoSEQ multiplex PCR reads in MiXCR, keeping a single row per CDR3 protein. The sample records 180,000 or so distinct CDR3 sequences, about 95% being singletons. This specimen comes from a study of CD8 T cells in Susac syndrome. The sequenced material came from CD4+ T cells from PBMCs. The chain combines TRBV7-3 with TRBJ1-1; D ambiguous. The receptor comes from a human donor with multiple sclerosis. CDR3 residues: CASSSHLNTEAFF. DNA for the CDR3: TGTGCCAGCAGCTCGCACCTGAACACTGAAGCTTTCTTT.